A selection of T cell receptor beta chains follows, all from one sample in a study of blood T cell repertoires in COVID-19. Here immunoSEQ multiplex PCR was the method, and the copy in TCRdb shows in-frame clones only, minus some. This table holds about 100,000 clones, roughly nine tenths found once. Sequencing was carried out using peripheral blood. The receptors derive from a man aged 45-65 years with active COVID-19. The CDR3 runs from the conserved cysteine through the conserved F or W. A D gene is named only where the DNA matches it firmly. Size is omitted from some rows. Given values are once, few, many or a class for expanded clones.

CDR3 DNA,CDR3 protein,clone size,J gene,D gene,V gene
TGTGCCAGTAGTATAACAGGGGAGAATTCACCCCTCCACTTT,CASSITGENSPLHF,NA,TRBJ1-6,TRBD1,TRBV19
TGTGCCAGCAGCTTACTAGCGGGGTCCTACGAGCAGTACTTC,CASSLLAGSYEQYF,NA,TRBJ2-7,TRBD2,TRBV5-5
TGCGCCAGCAGCCAAGATTCCGGTCTTAATTCACCCCTCCACTTT,CASSQDSGLNSPLHF,NA,TRBJ1-6,NA,TRBV4-1
TGTGCCAGCAGCCGCCGGGACAGGGGGATCGTTGGCTACACCTTC,CASSRRDRGIVGYTF,NA,TRBJ1-2,TRBD1,TRBV6-5
TGTGCCAGCAGCTTACCCCTCCCGGGCTCCTACAATGAGCAGTTCTTC,CASSLPLPGSYNEQFF,NA,TRBJ2-1,NA,TRBV7-2
TGTGCCAGCGCGACCGCAGCGTCCTACGAGCAGTACTTC,CASATAASYEQYF,NA,TRBJ2-7,NA,TRBV18
TGTGCCAGCTCACTACAGGGGATGAACACTGAAGCTTTCTTT,CASSLQGMNTEAFF,NA,TRBJ1-1,TRBD1,TRBV18
TGTGCCAGCAGTGGGGACAGCGCGTACCAAGAGACCCAGTACTTC,CASSGDSAYQETQYF,NA,TRBJ2-5,TRBD1,TRBV2
TGCGCCAGCAGCTTGGCCGGGGATCAGCCCCAGCATTTT,CASSLAGDQPQHF,NA,TRBJ1-5,NA,TRBV5-1
TGCGCCAGCAGTCAATCGACAGGGCTGGACCCTGAAGCTTTCTTT,CASSQSTGLDPEAFF,NA,TRBJ1-1,TRBD1,TRBV23-1
TGTGCCTGGGGGGGCAGCGCTTTCTTT,CAWGGSAFF,NA,TRBJ1-1,NA,TRBV30
TGTGCCAGCAGCCCCAGACTAGTCACTACCAGCACAGATACGCAGTATTTT,CASSPRLVTTSTDTQYF,NA,TRBJ2-3,NA,TRBV4-2
TGTGCCAGCAGTGAACCGGCAGGGTATGGCTACACCTTC,CASSEPAGYGYTF,NA,TRBJ1-2,NA,TRBV6-1
TGTGCCAGTAGCGAAACTGGCAATCAGCCCCAGCATTTT,CASSETGNQPQHF,NA,TRBJ1-5,NA,TRBV19
TGTGCCAGCAGCTCCCGGACAGGGGGTTTCTCAGATACGCAGTATTTT,CASSSRTGGFSDTQYF,once,TRBJ2-3,TRBD1,TRBV11-2
TGCGCCAGCAGCGCAGGACCTCCGGGACAGGGAGCTGGGGCCAACGTCCTGACTTTC,CASSAGPPGQGAGANVLTF,NA,TRBJ2-6,TRBD1,TRBV5-1
TGTGCCAGCAGCTCGCGGTCTGGGGCCAACGTCCTGACTTTC,CASSSRSGANVLTF,NA,TRBJ2-6,NA,TRBV11-2
TGTGCCAGCAGCTTATTCCGGACAGCGGAAGCTTTCTTT,CASSLFRTAEAFF,NA,TRBJ1-1,NA,TRBV7-2
TGTGCCAGCAGCTTGGCAGGGGGTGAAAAACTGTTTTTT,CASSLAGGEKLFF,NA,TRBJ1-4,TRBD1,TRBV5-4
TGTGCCAGCAGCTACAGGGGGCTAACTAATGAAAAACTGTTTTTT,CASSYRGLTNEKLFF,NA,TRBJ1-4,TRBD1,TRBV5-6
TGTGCCAGCAGTTTTGCAGGGGGCGATCAGCCCCAGCATTTT,CASSFAGGDQPQHF,NA,TRBJ1-5,TRBD1,TRBV6-6
TGCGCCAGCAGCTTGGTTCCGGACAGCGAAAAACTGTTTTTT,CASSLVPDSEKLFF,NA,TRBJ1-4,NA,TRBV5-1
TGTGCCACCAGCAGAGAGGGACAGAAAAGAGGTGAAAAACTGTTTTTT,CATSREGQKRGEKLFF,once,TRBJ1-4,TRBD1,TRBV15
TGTGCCAGTAGTCGGGACACGTTAAATCAGCCCCAGCATTTT,CASSRDTLNQPQHF,NA,TRBJ1-5,NA,TRBV19
TGTGCCAGCAGCTTCAGTTACGAGCAGTACTTC,CASSFSYEQYF,once,TRBJ2-7,NA,TRBV11-2
TGTGCCAGCAGCCAACCCGGAAGAGACGGGGTAGGCTATGGCTACACCTTC,CASSQPGRDGVGYGYTF,NA,TRBJ1-2,NA,TRBV3-1/TRBV3-2